This TCR beta chain was retrieved from a study of T cell responses to AZD1222 COVID-19 vaccine. Study results and caveats: Spike as a whole was targeted by vaccine-associated CD4 TCRs, dominant at 160-218 and 743-854.

The CDR3 covers 16 residues. CDR1 LGHNA and CDR2 YNFKEQ come from the germline V gene. J was trimmed by 2 bases and V by 0 bases; bases with no gene match: 3. This table comes from immunoSEQ multiplex PCR, and its TCRdb copy is limited to in-frame clones, with some not included. This sample yields around 170,000 clones, of which under 95% are seen a single time; 0.75% to 1% belongs to the top ten. As for this clone: Its antigen is not identified.

The rearrangement uses TRBV4-2 and TRBJ2-3; 9 nucleotides align to TRBD2. The sequence was obtained from an adult in good health. Sequenced material: peripheral blood, taken on day 0 of AZD1222 vaccination. The chain's CDR3 is CASSQEAGGLTDTQYF. CDR3 nucleotides: TGTGCCAGCAGCCAAGAAGCGGGGGGCCTCACAGATACGCAGTATTTT.